The next 32 T cell receptor beta chains were all read from a single sample in a study of T cell responses to AZD1222 COVID-19 vaccine. Sequencing was performed with immunoSEQ multiplex PCR; in TCRdb, only in-frame clones are kept and a portion is missing. This sample yields around 100,000 clones, of which 92% are seen a single time; about 1.8% belongs to the top ten. This material consisted of peripheral blood, taken on day 0 of AZD1222 vaccination. The receptors originated from an adult in good health.

The chain links TRBV29-1 to TRBJ2-5; perhaps TRBD2 as D (5 bases). Trimming removed 4 bases from V and 5 bases from J, with 14 bases in between. The CDR3 is 13 residues long. Germline V gene lookup returns CDR1 SQVTM and CDR2 ANQGSEA. Here the CDR3 DNA reads TGCAGCGTTGGAGAGAGGGCCAGGGAGACCCAGTACTTC. This sequence encodes CSVGERARETQYF.

The chain is built from TRBV27 and TRBJ2-1; the D call may be TRBD1 or TRBD2 (9 bases each). CDR1 is MNHEY, CDR2 SMNVEV, per germline (reference sequence). Trimming removed 7 bases at V and 7 bases at J, with 29 bases between. The CDR3 sequence is 18 residues long. The CDR3 is CASKDRGGWLAGRNEQFF. Here the CDR3 DNA reads TGTGCCAGCAAGGACAGGGGCGGTTGGCTAGCGGGACGAAATGAGCAGTTCTTC.

This chain links TRBV4-1 with TRBJ2-7; perhaps TRBD1 as D (6 bases). From germline, CDR1 is MGHRA and CDR2 YSYEKL. The germline V and J ends were trimmed by 0 bases and 3 bases, with 12 bases remaining between them. This CDR3 is built from 15 residues. The CDR3 DNA reads TGCGCCAGCAGCCAAGAATGGGACATAAACTACGAGCAGTACTTC. It codes for CASSQEWDINYEQYF.

The CDR3 here is CASSFRGLGDTEAFF. CDR3 in DNA: TGTGCCAGCAGCTTTCGGGGACTAGGGGACACTGAAGCTTTCTTT. The chain combines TRBV13 with TRBJ1-1; possibly TRBD1 for D (5 bases). Germline CDR1 PRHDT, CDR2 FYEKMQ (reference sequence). The CDR3 loop spans 15 amino acids. V was trimmed by 3 bases and J by 3 bases, leaving 14 bases between them.

V is TRBV30 and J is TRBJ2-2; 7 bases line up with TRBD2. Losses at the gene ends were 5 bases for V and 5 bases for J; bases not matched to a gene: 8. CDR1 and CDR2 from the germline V gene are GTSNPN and SVGIG (reference sequence). This CDR3 contains 14 residues. Written as DNA, the CDR3 is TGTGCCTGGTGGCGCGGGAGAAGAACCGGGGAGCTGTTTTTT. Translating gives CAWWRGRRTGELFF.

This sequence joins TRBV12-3 or TRBV12-4 and TRBJ1-5; D gene ambiguous. The CDR3 extends over 12 amino acids. V lost 8 bases to trimming and J lost 5 bases, with 10 bases between them. The CDR3 coding sequence is TGTGCCAGCGCACGGAACGATCAGCCCCAGCATTTT. Its protein product is CASARNDQPQHF.

The chain is built from TRBV28 and TRBJ2-1; 12 bases align to TRBD2. Germline V lookup: CDR1 MDHEN, CDR2 SYDVKM. The CDR3 covers 15 residues. The trim removed 5 bases at V and 7 bases at J, leaving 6 bases unmatched. The CDR3 region is CASSTTSGSFNEQFF. CDR3 bases: TGTGCCAGCAGTACGACTAGCGGGAGTTTTAATGAGCAGTTCTTC. The complete variable domain, with remaining parts taken from reference TRBV28 and TRBJ2-1, reads DVKVTQSSRYLVKRTGEKVFLECVQDMDHENMFWYRQDPGLGLRLIYFSYDVKMKEKGDIPEGYSVSREKKERFSLILESASTNQTSMYLCASSTTSGSFNEQFFGPGTRLTVL.

The chain combines TRBV5-4 with TRBJ1-6, with D unclear. This CDR3 contains 12 residues. Germline lookup yields CDR1 SGHNT and CDR2 YYREEE (reference sequence). The V end lost 7 bases, the J end lost 5 bases, and 7 bases lay between the germline ends. CDR3 residues: CASRLDNSPLHF. The CDR3 DNA reads as TGTGCCAGCCGCCTGGATAATTCACCCCTCCACTTT.

This sequence joins TRBV11-3 and TRBJ2-1; maybe TRBD1 (6 bases). There are 13 residues in the CDR3. Between the trimmed V and J ends, which lost 0 bases and 10 bases, there was a span of 10 bases. Looked up from germline, CDR1 is SGHNT and CDR2 is YENEEA. DNA of the CDR3: TGTGCCAGCAGCTTAGATCCCGACAGGGAGCAGTTCTTC. Encoded protein: CASSLDPDREQFF. Drawing the rest from reference TRBV11-3 and TRBJ2-1, the complete variable domain is EAGVVQSPRYKIIEKKQPVAFWCNPISGHNTLYWYLQNLGQGPELLIRYENEEAVDDSQLPKDRFSAERLKGVDSTLKIQPAELGDSAVYLCASSLDPDREQFFGPGTRLTVL.

This clone was seen once. The chain recombines TRBV5-4 with TRBJ1-2; perhaps TRBD1 as D (6 bases). Germline loops: CDR1 SGHNT, CDR2 YYREEE (reference sequence). Trimming pared 4 bases from V and 10 bases from J, leaving 20 bases between. This CDR3 is 14 amino acids long. The CDR3 DNA sequence: TGTGCCAGCAGCCCGATGGACAGCATTAGGGTCTACACCTTC. Translating it yields CASSPMDSIRVYTF.

V and J are TRBV9 and TRBJ2-1; 11 bases fit TRBD2. V trimming: 6 bases; J trimming: 5 bases; junction bases outside the gene matches: 4. The CDR3 extends over 14 amino acids. Germline loops: CDR1 SGDLS, CDR2 YYNGEE. The CDR3 reads CASTLGLADNEQFF. CDR3 DNA sequence: TGTGCCAGCACCTTGGGACTAGCGGACAATGAGCAGTTCTTC.

The chain carries TRBV28 and TRBJ2-7, with a possible D match to TRBD2 (5 bases). The CDR3 contains 15 residues. Looked up from germline, CDR1 is MDHEN and CDR2 is SYDVKM. Trimming cost V 5 bases and J 3 bases, with 17 bases left between them. The CDR3 DNA is TGTGCCAGCAGTAGCGGAGTCGTTGACCACTACGAGCAGTACTTC. This translates into CASSSGVVDHYEQYF.

The rearrangement links TRBV28 to TRBJ2-7; no reliable D call. Trimming stripped 2 bases from V and 2 bases from J, with 4 bases between. Germline loops: CDR1 MDHEN, CDR2 SYDVKM. The CDR3 sequence is 12 residues long. CDR3 amino acids: CASSLSPYEQYF. The CDR3 region has the DNA TGTGCCAGCAGTTTAAGTCCCTACGAGCAGTACTTC.

This clone was observed a handful of times. The junction departs from the called germline gene at one end, perhaps through a read error. V is TRBV7-7 and J is TRBJ2-1; the D is unclear. Germline V gene lookup returns CDR1 SSHAT and CDR2 FNYEAQ (reference sequence). The CDR3 totals 15 residues. In nucleotides, the CDR3 is TGTGCTAGCAGCTTTGGGGTCGGTGGCTACAATGAGCAGTTCTTC. Its protein is CASSFGVGGYNEQFF.

This sequence joins TRBV18 and TRBJ2-1; D unresolved. Germline-derived CDR1 and CDR2 are KGHSH and LQKENI. The ends were cut back, 0 bases at V and 5 bases at J, with 5 bases in the middle. The CDR3 runs 13 residues. Here the CDR3 reads CASSPPSDNEQFF. The CDR3 DNA sequence: TGTGCCAGCTCACCACCGTCCGACAATGAGCAGTTCTTC.

The chain uses TRBV18 and TRBJ2-7; 12 positions agree with TRBD2. Germline V gene data show CDR1 as KGHSH and CDR2 as LQKENI. V shed 6 bases and J 3 bases; nucleotides not matched to a gene: 6. This CDR3 comprises 15 residues. The chain's CDR3 is CASSPSGREIYEQYF. The CDR3 nucleotides read TGTGCCAGCTCCCCTAGCGGGAGGGAGATCTACGAGCAGTACTTC.

This clone showed up just once. J is TRBJ1-5 and V is TRBV28; D remains ambiguous. V was pared by 1 base and J by 4 bases, with 26 bases between. Germline CDR1 and CDR2: MDHEN and SYDVKM. The CDR3 is 20 amino acids. CDR3 in amino acids: CASSLFLGLGHGRGNQPQHF. DNA for the CDR3: TGTGCCAGCAGTTTATTTCTGGGGTTAGGGCACGGGAGAGGAAATCAGCCCCAGCATTTT. Using reference TRBV28 and TRBJ1-5 for the parts outside the CDR3, the full variable domain is DVKVTQSSRYLVKRTGEKVFLECVQDMDHENMFWYRQDPGLGLRLIYFSYDVKMKEKGDIPEGYSVSREKKERFSLILESASTNQTSMYLCASSLFLGLGHGRGNQPQHFGDGTRLSIL.

J is TRBJ2-5 and V is TRBV4-1, with 8 bases fitting TRBD2. Per the germline V gene, CDR1 is MGHRA and CDR2 is YSYEKL. V dropped 3 bases and J dropped 0; count of bases not matched to a gene: 18. The CDR3 totals 20 residues. The CDR3 protein is CASSHGASGPSWGNQETQYF. The DNA of the CDR3 is TGCGCCAGCAGCCACGGAGCTAGCGGGCCCTCCTGGGGAAACCAAGAGACCCAGTACTTC.

The gene calls are TRBV7-9 and TRBJ2-7; tentatively, D is TRBD2 (7 bases). The germline V gene encodes CDR1 SEHNR and CDR2 FQNEAQ (reference sequence). V was clipped by 5 bases and J by 2 bases, with 25 bases between them. The CDR3 is made up of 18 amino acids. CDR3 sequence reads: CASSPILPLAEGAYEQYF. DNA of the CDR3: TGTGCCAGCAGCCCTATTTTACCTCTAGCGGAGGGGGCCTACGAGCAGTACTTC. The full variable domain, completed using reference TRBV7-9 and TRBJ2-7, is DTGVSQNPRHKITKRGQNVTFRCDPISEHNRLYWYRQTLGQGPEFLTYFQNEAQLEKSRLLSDRFSAERPKGSFSTLEIQRTEQGDSAMYLCASSPILPLAEGAYEQYFGPGTRLTVT.

In this sample, this clone turned up once. The rearrangement uses TRBV5-1 and TRBJ1-1, with D tentatively TRBD1 (5 bases). The CDR3 spans 14 residues. The ends were cut back, 7 bases at V and 2 bases at J, with 15 bases in the middle. Germline V CDR1 and CDR2: SGHRS, YFSETQ. The CDR3 here is CASGHGTANTEAFF. The CDR3 DNA reads as TGCGCCAGCGGACACGGGACGGCAAACACTGAAGCTTTCTTT.

This clone was detected a few times. The genes are TRBV18 and TRBJ2-1, with TRBD1 identical over 9 bases. Germline CDR1 reads KGHSH; CDR2 reads LQKENI. CDR3 length: 13 residues. The ends lost 3 bases at V and 8 bases at J; junction bases unmatched: 2. This CDR3 reads CASSPTGGHEQFF. The CDR3 DNA follows: TGTGCCAGCTCACCCACAGGGGGCCATGAGCAGTTCTTC.

The chain carries TRBV18 and TRBJ1-1, with a possible D match to TRBD1 (5 bases). Germline V gene sequence: CDR1 KGHSH, CDR2 LQKENI. V lost 5 bases, J lost 5 bases, and 18 bases lay in between. The length of the CDR3 is 15 residues. This chain's CDR3 is CASSRDLASRTEAFF. The CDR3 DNA sequence: TGTGCCAGCTCAAGGGACCTGGCGAGTAGGACTGAAGCTTTCTTT.

This sequence joins TRBV5-1 and TRBJ2-7; 12 bases fit TRBD2. This CDR3 has 17 residues. Unmatched junction bases numbered 17, after V lost 4 bases and J lost 9 bases. Germline V gene sequence: CDR1 SGHRS, CDR2 YFSETQ. The CDR3 loop reads CASSPGEGTSGRLRQYF. DNA of the CDR3: TGCGCCAGCAGCCCCGGTGAGGGAACTAGCGGGAGGTTAAGGCAGTACTTC.

V is TRBV9 and J is TRBJ1-3; the D is unclear. The V gene's germline CDR1 is SGDLS and CDR2 YYNGEE. V dropped 5 bases and J dropped 0 bases, with 6 bases sitting between them. The CDR3 covers 13 residues. In nucleotides, the CDR3 is TGTGCCAGCAGTGAAAACTCTGGAAACACCATATATTTT. This translates into CASSENSGNTIYF. The full variable domain, completed using reference TRBV9 and TRBJ1-3, is DSGVTQTPKHLITATGQRVTLRCSPRSGDLSVYWYQQSLDQGLQFLIQYYNGEERAKGNILERFSAQQFPDLHSELNLSSLELGDSALYFCASSENSGNTIYFGEGSWLTVV.

The CDR3 loop reads CASSLGQGAYGYTF. The CDR3 DNA sequence: TGTGCCAGCAGCCTGGGACAGGGGGCGTATGGCTACACCTTC. The chain uses TRBV5-6 and TRBJ1-2; 12 bases are a match to TRBD1. The ends lost 4 bases at V and 5 bases at J; junction bases unmatched: 3. Germline V gene sequence: CDR1 SGHDT, CDR2 YYEEEE. The length of the CDR3 is 14 residues.

The genes are TRBV28 and TRBJ1-2; D is uncertain. The CDR3 totals 15 residues. V was clipped by 3 bases and J by 4 bases, with 15 bases between them. From germline, CDR1 is MDHEN and CDR2 SYDVKM. In DNA form, the CDR3 reads TGTGCCAGCAGTTTCTCCGTCCGTCCCGGCTATGGCTACACCTTC. It translates to CASSFSVRPGYGYTF.

The chain recombines TRBV20-1 with TRBJ1-2, with TRBD1 matching over 7 bases. Germline CDR1 is DFQATT and CDR2 is SNEGSKA (reference sequence). Losses at the gene ends were 6 bases for V and 8 bases for J; bases not matched to a gene: 6. The CDR3 extends over 11 amino acids. The CDR3 loop reads CSATGQKGYTF. The DNA of the CDR3 is TGCAGTGCCACGGGACAGAAAGGCTACACCTTC.

This sequence joins TRBV28 and TRBJ1-4, with 8 bases fitting TRBD1. Germline CDR1 is MDHEN and CDR2 is SYDVKM. CDR3 size: 14 residues. V dropped 6 bases and J dropped 3; count of bases not matched to a gene: 3. The CDR3 nucleotides read TGTGCCAGCAGCCCAGGGGGCCCTAATGAAAAACTGTTTTTT. Amino acids: CASSPGGPNEKLFF.

This sequence joins TRBV27 and TRBJ2-1; no clear D. CDR3 size: 15 residues. Trimming took off 3 bases at V and 2 bases at J, with 11 bases between the two ends. Germline CDR1 and CDR2: MNHEY and SMNVEV (reference sequence). The CDR3 region is CASSLSLAAYNEQFF. In DNA, the CDR3 is TGTGCCAGCAGTTTGTCACTGGCGGCCTACAATGAGCAGTTCTTC.

This clone occurred a few times. This chain links TRBV7-9 with TRBJ2-7, with 9 bases identical to TRBD2. The V and J ends lost 5 bases and 4 bases, in that order; junction bases with no gene match: 9. Germline CDR1 and CDR2: SEHNR and FQNEAQ (reference sequence). This CDR3 has 15 residues. Written as DNA, the CDR3 is TGTGCCAGCAGCCAGAGGCCTAGCGGGGTTTACGAGCAGTACTTC. Translated, it gives CASSQRPSGVYEQYF.

The chain carries TRBV18 and TRBJ1-1; D call uncertain. V gave up 2 bases and J gave up 3 bases, with 10 bases separating them. The CDR3 consists of 14 residues. Germline V CDR1 and CDR2: KGHSH, LQKENI. In DNA form, the CDR3 reads TGTGCCAGCTCACCAAGTGGGAGCTACACTGAAGCTTTCTTT. It translates to CASSPSGSYTEAFF.

V gene TRBV7-2 combines with J gene TRBJ2-2; no definite D call. The CDR3 runs 15 residues. V gave up 3 bases and J gave up 2 bases, with 10 bases separating them. Germline V gives CDR1 SGHTA, CDR2 FQGNSA. CDR3 bases: TGTGCCAGCAGCTTTCTAGGGCCAAACACCGGGGAGCTGTTTTTT. This translates into CASSFLGPNTGELFF.